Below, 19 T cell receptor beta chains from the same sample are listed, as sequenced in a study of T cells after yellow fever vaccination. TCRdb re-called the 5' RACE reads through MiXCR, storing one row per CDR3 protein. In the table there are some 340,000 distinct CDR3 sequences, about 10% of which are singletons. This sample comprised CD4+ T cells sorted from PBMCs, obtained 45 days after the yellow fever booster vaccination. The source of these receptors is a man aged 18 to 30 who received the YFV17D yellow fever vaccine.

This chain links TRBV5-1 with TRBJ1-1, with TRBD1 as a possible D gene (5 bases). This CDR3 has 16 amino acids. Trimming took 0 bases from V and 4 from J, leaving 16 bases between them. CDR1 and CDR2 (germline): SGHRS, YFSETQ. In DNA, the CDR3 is TGCGCCAGCAGCTTGGATGGGACGGCCCCCACCACTGAAGCTTTCTTT. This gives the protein CASSLDGTAPTTEAFF.

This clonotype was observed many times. The CDR3 loop reads CASSLRLGGQGNTEAFF. DNA for the CDR3: TGCGCCAGCAGCTTGAGGCTTGGGGGCCAGGGGAACACTGAAGCTTTCTTT. The genes are TRBV5-1 and TRBJ1-1; the D gene is possibly TRBD1 (6 bases). The V gene's germline CDR1 is SGHRS and CDR2 YFSETQ. The CDR3 is 17 residues long. The V gene lost 1 base and the J gene lost 1 base, with 17 bases spanning the gap.

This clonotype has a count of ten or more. The DNA of the CDR3 is TGTGCCAGCAGCTTAGACGTTGATCAGCCCCAGCATTTT. Translating it yields CASSLDVDQPQHF. J is TRBJ1-5 and V is TRBV11-2; D uncertain. The V and J ends lost 0 bases and 5 bases respectively, with 5 bases between them. Germline lookup yields CDR1 SGHAT and CDR2 FQNNGV. The CDR3 contains 13 residues.

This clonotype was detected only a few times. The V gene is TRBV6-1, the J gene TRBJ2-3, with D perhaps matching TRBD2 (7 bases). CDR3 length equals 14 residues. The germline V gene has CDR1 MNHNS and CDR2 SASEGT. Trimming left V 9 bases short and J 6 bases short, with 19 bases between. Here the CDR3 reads CASTAGAAPDTQYF. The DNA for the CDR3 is TGTGCCAGTACGGCGGGGGCCGCTCCGGATACGCAGTATTTT.

The CDR3 DNA sequence: TGCGCCAGCAGCCTCTGGGGGGACAGAGAAAACATTCAGTACTTC. Translating it yields CASSLWGDRENIQYF. J is TRBJ2-4 and V is TRBV4-3; a possible D gene is TRBD1 (7 bases). The CDR3 has 15 residues. Germline V gene data show CDR1 as LGHNA and CDR2 as YSLEER. The V end was cut by 4 bases, the J end by 5 bases, with 15 bases between.

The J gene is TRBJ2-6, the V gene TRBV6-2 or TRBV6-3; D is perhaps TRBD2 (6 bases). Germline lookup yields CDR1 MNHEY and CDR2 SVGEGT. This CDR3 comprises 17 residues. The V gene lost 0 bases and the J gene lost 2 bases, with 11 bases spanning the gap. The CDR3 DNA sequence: TGTGCCAGCAGTTACTCGCTGGGGGGAGCTGGGGCCAACGTCCTGACTTTC. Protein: CASSYSLGGAGANVLTF.

The CDR3 nucleotides read TGTGCCAGCAGCTTCATCCAGGGAACTGAGCAGTTCTTC. Amino acid sequence: CASSFIQGTEQFF. The genes are TRBV7-2 and TRBJ2-1; weak D call: TRBD1 (5 bases). Trimming stripped 3 bases from V and 9 bases from J, with 12 bases between. This CDR3 region has 13 residues. Germline lookup yields CDR1 SGHTA and CDR2 FQGNSA.

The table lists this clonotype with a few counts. The CDR3 coding sequence is TGTGCCAGCAGCCGGGACAGGAGAAATTCACCCCTCCACTTT. Protein sequence: CASSRDRRNSPLHF. The V and J genes are TRBV7-9 and TRBJ1-6, with 8 positions matching TRBD1. Germline values: CDR1 SEHNR, CDR2 FQNEAQ (reference sequence). The CDR3 contains 14 residues. V dropped 5 bases and J dropped 7; count of bases not matched to a gene: 4.

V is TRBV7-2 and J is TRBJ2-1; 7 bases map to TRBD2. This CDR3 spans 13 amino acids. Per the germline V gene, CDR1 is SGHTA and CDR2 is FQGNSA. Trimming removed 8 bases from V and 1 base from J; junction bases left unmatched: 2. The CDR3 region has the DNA TGTGCCAGCCCGCGGGGGTCCTACAATGAGCAGTTCTTC. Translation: CASPRGSYNEQFF.

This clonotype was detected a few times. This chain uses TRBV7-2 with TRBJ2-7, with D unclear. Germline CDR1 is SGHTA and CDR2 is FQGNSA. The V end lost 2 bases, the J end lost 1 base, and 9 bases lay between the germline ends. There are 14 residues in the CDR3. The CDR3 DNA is TGTGCCAGCAGCTTAAGCAGGACGTCCTACGAGCAGTACGTC. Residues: CASSLSRTSYEQYV.

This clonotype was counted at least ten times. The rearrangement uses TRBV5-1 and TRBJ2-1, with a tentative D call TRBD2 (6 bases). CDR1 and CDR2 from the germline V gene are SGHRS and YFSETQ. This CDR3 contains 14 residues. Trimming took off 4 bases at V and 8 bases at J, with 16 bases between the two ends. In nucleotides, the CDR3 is TGCGCCAGCAGCCACGCCGGGGGAGAGGATGAGCAGTTCTTC. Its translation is CASSHAGGEDEQFF.

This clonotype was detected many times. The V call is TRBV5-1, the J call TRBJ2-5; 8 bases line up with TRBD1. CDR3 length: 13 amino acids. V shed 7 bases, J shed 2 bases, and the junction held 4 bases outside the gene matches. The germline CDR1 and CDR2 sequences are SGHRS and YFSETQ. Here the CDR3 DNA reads TGCGCCAGCGCAAACAGGGGGCAAGAGACCCAGTACTTC. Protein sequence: CASANRGQETQYF.

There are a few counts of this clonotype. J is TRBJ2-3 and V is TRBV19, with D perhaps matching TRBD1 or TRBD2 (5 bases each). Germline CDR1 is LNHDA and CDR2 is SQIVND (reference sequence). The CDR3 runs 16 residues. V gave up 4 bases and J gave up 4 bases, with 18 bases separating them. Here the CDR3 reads CASSTLLLGVADTQYF. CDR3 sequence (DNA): TGTGCCAGTAGTACCTTACTACTAGGGGTGGCAGATACGCAGTATTTT.

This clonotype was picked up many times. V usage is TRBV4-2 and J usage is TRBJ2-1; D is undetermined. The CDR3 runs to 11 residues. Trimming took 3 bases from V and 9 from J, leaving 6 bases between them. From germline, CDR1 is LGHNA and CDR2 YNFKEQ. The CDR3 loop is CASSHESEQFF. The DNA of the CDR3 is TGTGCCAGCAGCCACGAAAGTGAGCAGTTCTTC.

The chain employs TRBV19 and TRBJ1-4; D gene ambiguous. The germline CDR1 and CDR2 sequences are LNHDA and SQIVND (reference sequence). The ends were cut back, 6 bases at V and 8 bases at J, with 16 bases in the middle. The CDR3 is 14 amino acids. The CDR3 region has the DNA TGTGCCAGTAGGGTCGATACCGGGGAAGAAAAACTGTTTTTT. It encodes CASRVDTGEEKLFF.

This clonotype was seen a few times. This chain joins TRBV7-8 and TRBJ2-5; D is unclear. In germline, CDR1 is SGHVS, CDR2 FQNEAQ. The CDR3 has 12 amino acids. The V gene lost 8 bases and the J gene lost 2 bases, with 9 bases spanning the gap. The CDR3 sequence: CASGNSQETQYF. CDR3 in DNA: TGTGCCAGCGGAAACAGTCAAGAGACCCAGTACTTC.

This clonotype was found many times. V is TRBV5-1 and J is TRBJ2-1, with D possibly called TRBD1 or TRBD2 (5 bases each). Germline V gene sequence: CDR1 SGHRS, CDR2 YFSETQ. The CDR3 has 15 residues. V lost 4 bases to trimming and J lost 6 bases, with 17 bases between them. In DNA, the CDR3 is TGCGCCAGCAGCCCTGAGGATATCGGGGCCAATGAGCAGTTCTTC. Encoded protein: CASSPEDIGANEQFF.

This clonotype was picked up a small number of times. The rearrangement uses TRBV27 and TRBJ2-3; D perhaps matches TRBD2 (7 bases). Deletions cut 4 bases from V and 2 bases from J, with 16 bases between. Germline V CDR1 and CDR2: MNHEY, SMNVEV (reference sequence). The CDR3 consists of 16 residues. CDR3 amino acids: CASSSMAGATTDTQYF. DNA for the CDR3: TGTGCCAGCAGTTCCATGGCGGGGGCGACCACAGATACGCAGTATTTT.

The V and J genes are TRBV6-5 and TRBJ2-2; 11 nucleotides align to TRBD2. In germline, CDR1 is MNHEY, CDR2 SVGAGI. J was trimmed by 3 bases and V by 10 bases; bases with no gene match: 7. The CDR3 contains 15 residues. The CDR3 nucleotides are TGTGCCACCACCTTAGCGGGGGGGGACACCGGGGAGCTGTTTTTT. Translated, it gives CATTLAGGDTGELFF.